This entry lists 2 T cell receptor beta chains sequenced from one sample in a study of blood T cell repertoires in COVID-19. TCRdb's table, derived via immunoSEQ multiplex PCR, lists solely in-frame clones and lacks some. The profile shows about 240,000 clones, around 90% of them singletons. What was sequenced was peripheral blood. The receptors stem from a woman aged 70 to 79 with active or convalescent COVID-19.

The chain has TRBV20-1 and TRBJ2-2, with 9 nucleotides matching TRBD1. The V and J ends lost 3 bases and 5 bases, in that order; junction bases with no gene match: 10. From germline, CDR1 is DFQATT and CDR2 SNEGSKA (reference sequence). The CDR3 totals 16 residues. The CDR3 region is CSASDAGTGITGELFF. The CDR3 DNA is TGCAGTGCTAGTGACGCCGGGACAGGGATTACCGGGGAGCTGTTTTTT.

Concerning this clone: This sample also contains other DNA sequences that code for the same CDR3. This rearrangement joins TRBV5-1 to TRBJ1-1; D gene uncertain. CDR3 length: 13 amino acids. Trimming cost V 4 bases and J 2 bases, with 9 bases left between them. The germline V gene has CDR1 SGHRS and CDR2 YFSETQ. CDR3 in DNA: TGCGCCAGCAGCCTTAACAGAAACACTGAAGCTTTCTTT. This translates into CASSLNRNTEAFF.